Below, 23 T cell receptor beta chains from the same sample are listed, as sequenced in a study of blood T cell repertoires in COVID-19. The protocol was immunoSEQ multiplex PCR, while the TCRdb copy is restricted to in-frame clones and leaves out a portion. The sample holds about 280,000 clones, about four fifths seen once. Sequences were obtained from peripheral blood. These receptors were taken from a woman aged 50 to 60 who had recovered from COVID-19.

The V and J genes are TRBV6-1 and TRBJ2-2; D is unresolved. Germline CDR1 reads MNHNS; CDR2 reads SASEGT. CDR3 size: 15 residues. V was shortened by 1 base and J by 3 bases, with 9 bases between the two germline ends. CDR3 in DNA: TGTGCCAGCAGTGAAGGTACAGCCTACACCGGGGAGCTGTTTTTT. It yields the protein CASSEGTAYTGELFF.

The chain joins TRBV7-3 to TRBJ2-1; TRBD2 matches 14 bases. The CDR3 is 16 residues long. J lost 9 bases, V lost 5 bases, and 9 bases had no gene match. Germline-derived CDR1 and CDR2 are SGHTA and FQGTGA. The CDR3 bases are TGTGCCAGCAGCGTTTCCGGGACTAGCGGGAGCCGTGAGCAGTTCTTC. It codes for CASSVSGTSGSREQFF.

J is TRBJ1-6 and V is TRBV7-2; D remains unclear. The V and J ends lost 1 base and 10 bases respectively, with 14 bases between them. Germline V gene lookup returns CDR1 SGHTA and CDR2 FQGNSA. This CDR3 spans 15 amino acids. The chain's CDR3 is CASSLGEGGRSPLHF. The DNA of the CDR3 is TGTGCCAGCAGCTTAGGCGAGGGAGGGAGGTCACCCCTCCACTTT.

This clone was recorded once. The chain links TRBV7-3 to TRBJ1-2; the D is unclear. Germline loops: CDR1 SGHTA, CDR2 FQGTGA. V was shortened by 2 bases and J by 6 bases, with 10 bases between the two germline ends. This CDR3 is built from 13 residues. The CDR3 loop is CASSLGFGDGYTF. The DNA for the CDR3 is TGTGCCAGCAGCTTAGGTTTCGGGGATGGCTACACCTTC.

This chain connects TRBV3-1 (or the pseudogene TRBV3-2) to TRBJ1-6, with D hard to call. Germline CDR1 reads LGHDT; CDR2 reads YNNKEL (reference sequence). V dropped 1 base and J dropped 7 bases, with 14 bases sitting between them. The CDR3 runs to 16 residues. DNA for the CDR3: TGTGCCAGCAGCCAAGTACCACCCCCGGAGAATTCACCCCTCCACTTT. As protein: CASSQVPPPENSPLHF.

CDR3 sequence (DNA): TGTGCCAGCAGACCAAGGGGGGGCAGCACTGAAGCTTTCTTT. Amino acids: CASRPRGGSTEAFF. The chain joins TRBV27 to TRBJ1-1; maybe TRBD1 (6 bases). The V gene's germline CDR1 is MNHEY and CDR2 SMNVEV (reference sequence). CDR3 length equals 14 residues. V gave up 6 bases and J gave up 4 bases, with 15 bases separating them.

CDR3 coding DNA: TGTGCCAGCAGATTGGGACAGGGCCTTTACGAGCAGTACTTC. Its protein product is CASRLGQGLYEQYF. The rearrangement links TRBV27 to TRBJ2-7; TRBD1 matches at 9 bases. The CDR3 totals 14 residues. The junction had 7 bases not matched to a gene; V was cut back by 6 bases and J by 4 bases. Looked up from germline, CDR1 is MNHEY and CDR2 is SMNVEV (reference sequence).

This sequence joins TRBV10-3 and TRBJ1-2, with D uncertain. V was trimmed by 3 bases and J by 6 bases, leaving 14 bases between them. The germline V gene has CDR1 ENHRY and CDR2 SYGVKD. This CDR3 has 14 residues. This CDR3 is CAISDQTPANGYTF. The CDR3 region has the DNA TGTGCCATCAGTGACCAGACTCCAGCGAATGGCTACACCTTC.

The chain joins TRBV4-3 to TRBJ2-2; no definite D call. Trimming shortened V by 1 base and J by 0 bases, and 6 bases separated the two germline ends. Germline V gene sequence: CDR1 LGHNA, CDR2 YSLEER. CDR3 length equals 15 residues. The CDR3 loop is CASSQVTANTGELFF. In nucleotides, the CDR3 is TGCGCCAGCAGCCAAGTTACAGCGAACACCGGGGAGCTGTTTTTT.

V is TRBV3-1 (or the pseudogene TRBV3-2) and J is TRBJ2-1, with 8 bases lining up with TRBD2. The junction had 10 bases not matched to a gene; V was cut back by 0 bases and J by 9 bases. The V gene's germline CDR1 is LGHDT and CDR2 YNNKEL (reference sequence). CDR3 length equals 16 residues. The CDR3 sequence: CASSQERLAGPGEQFF. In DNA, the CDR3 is TGTGCCAGCAGCCAAGAACGGCTAGCGGGCCCGGGTGAGCAGTTCTTC.

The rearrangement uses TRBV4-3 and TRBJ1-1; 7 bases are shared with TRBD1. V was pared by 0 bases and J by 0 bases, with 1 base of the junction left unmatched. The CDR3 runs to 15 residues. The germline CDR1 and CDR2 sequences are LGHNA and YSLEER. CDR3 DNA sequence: TGCGCCAGCAGCCAAGATGGGACAGTGAACACTGAAGCTTTCTTT. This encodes CASSQDGTVNTEAFF.

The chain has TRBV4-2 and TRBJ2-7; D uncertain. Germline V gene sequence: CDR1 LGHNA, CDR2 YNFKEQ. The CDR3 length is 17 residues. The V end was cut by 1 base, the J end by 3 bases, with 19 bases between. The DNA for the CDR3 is TGTGCCAGCAGCCAAGCTTCGACTGGTGCTTCCCTCTACGAGCAGTACTTC. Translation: CASSQASTGASLYEQYF.

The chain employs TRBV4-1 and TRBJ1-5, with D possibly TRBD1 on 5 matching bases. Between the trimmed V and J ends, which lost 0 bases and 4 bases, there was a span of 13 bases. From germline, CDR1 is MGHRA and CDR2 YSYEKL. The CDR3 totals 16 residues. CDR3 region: CASSQEETVWNQPQHF. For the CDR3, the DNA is TGCGCCAGCAGCCAAGAGGAGACAGTCTGGAATCAGCCCCAGCATTTT.

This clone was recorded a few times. CDR3 amino acids: CASSFASLGELFF. In nucleotides, the CDR3 is TGTGCCAGCAGTTTTGCCAGTCTCGGGGAGCTGTTTTTT. The V and J genes are TRBV6-2 or TRBV6-3 and TRBJ2-2; D remains unclear. CDR3 length equals 13 residues. Trimming shortened V by 4 bases and J by 7 bases, and 10 bases separated the two germline ends. Germline V gives CDR1 MNHEY, CDR2 SVGEGT.

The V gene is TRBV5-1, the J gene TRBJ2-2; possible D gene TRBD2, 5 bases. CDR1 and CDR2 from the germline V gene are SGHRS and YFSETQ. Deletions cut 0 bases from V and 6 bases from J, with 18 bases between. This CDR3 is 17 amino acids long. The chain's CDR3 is CASSLASGGGTPGELFF. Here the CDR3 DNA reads TGCGCCAGCAGCTTGGCCTCCGGAGGAGGAACACCCGGGGAGCTGTTTTTT.

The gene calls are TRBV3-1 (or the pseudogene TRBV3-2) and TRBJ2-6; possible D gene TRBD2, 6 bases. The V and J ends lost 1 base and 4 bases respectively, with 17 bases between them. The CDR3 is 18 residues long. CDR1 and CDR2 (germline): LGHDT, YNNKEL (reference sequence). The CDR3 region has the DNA TGTGCCAGCAGCCAAGTTCCGGGACTCCCCCCCGGGGCCAACGTCCTGACTTTC. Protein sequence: CASSQVPGLPPGANVLTF.

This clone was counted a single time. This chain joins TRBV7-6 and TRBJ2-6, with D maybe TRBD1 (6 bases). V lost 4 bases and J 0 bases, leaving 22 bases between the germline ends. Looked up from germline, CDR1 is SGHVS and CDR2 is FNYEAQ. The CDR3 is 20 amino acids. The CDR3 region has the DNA TGTGCCAGCAGCTACCCTGTCCGGGACACCCGTTTCTCTGGGGCCAACGTCCTGACTTTC. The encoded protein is CASSYPVRDTRFSGANVLTF.

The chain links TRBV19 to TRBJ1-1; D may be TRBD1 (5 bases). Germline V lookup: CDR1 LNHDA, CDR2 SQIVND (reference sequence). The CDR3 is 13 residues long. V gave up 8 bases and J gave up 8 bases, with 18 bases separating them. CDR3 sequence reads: CASYHMGRGEAFF. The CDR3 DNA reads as TGTGCCAGTTACCACATGGGGCGGGGGGAAGCTTTCTTT.

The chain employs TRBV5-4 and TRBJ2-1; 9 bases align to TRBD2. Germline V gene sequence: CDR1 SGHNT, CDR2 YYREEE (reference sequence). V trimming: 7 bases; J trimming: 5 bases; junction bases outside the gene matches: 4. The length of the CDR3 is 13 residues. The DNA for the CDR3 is TGTGCCAGCGGGGCGGGGGGGAACAATGAGCAGTTCTTC. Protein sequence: CASGAGGNNEQFF.

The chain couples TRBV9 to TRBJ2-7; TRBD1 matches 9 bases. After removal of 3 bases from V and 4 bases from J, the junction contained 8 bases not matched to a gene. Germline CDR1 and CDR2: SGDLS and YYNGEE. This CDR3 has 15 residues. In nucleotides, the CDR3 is TGTGCCAGCAGCGCGCGTGCGGGACAGGGTTACGAGCAGTACTTC. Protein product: CASSARAGQGYEQYF.

The CDR3 loop reads CASSYNGRGPYEQYF. The CDR3 region has the DNA TGTGCCAGCAGTTACAACGGGAGAGGCCCCTACGAGCAGTACTTC. The chain links TRBV6-2 or TRBV6-3 to TRBJ2-7, with D tentatively TRBD2 (6 bases). V gave up 2 bases and J gave up 2 bases, with 13 bases separating them. Germline CDR1 is MNHEY and CDR2 is SVGEGT. CDR3 length: 15 amino acids.

The CDR3 DNA reads as TGCGCCAGCAGCTTGGCCGGGCAGGGCGGAGGCTACACCTTC. As protein: CASSLAGQGGGYTF. This chain links TRBV5-1 with TRBJ1-2, with a tentative D call TRBD1 (5 bases). The V and J ends lost 0 bases and 8 bases respectively, with 14 bases between them. The germline V gene encodes CDR1 SGHRS and CDR2 YFSETQ. This CDR3 is built from 14 residues.

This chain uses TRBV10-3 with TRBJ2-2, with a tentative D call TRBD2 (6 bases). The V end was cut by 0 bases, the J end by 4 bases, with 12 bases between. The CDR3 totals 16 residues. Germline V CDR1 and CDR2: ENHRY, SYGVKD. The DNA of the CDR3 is TGTGCCATCAGTGAGTCCGTGGGGGGACGCACCGGGGAGCTGTTTTTT. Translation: CAISESVGGRTGELFF.